Below, 6 T cell receptor beta chains from the same sample are listed, as sequenced in a study of early T cells in non-severe SARS-CoV-2 infection. TCRdb passed the 5' RACE reads through MiXCR, listing each CDR3 protein once. The sample lists fewer than 100,000 distinct CDR3 sequences, over 5% occurring once. The sequenced sample was whole blood. The origin of the receptors is an adult who was a healthcare worker with PCR-confirmed SARS-CoV-2 infection or an uninfected control (not recorded which).

In its sample, this clonotype was seen a few times. CDR3 sequence: CASSSLLTTGPAFYTF. In DNA, the CDR3 is TGTGCCAGCAGTTCCCTCCTGACAACGGGACCAGCGTTCTACACCTTC. This chain connects TRBV27 to TRBJ1-2, with a possible D match to TRBD1 (5 bases). From germline, CDR1 is MNHEY and CDR2 SMNVEV (reference sequence). The CDR3 is made up of 16 amino acids. Trimming pared 4 bases from V and 10 bases from J, leaving 25 bases between.

This clonotype was counted a few times. The gene calls are TRBV5-1 and TRBJ2-1, with D unresolved. V dropped 1 base and J dropped 6 bases, with 11 bases sitting between them. Per the germline V gene, CDR1 is SGHRS and CDR2 is YFSETQ. This CDR3 is built from 14 residues. The CDR3 loop is CASSLQESVNEQFF. CDR3 sequence (DNA): TGCGCCAGCAGCTTGCAGGAATCAGTCAATGAGCAGTTCTTC.

This clonotype came up many times. The chain links TRBV4-2 to TRBJ2-1; TRBD2 matches at 8 bases. The CDR3 covers 15 residues. Germline loops: CDR1 LGHNA, CDR2 YNFKEQ. The V segment lost 2 bases and the J segment 3 bases; nucleotides outside the gene matches: 3. CDR3 nucleotides: TGTGCCAGCAGCCAATCTAGCGGGCGCTACAATGAGCAGTTCTTC. Its protein is CASSQSSGRYNEQFF.

This clonotype appeared a single time. The genes are TRBV4-3 and TRBJ1-1; perhaps TRBD1 as D (5 bases). The V end was cut by 6 bases, the J end by 1 base, with 15 bases between. CDR1 and CDR2 from the germline V gene are LGHNA and YSLEER. The CDR3 covers 15 residues. CDR3 sequence (DNA): TGCGCCAGCAGAGACCGAGGACACCCGAACACTGAAGCTTTCTTT. Amino acids: CASRDRGHPNTEAFF.

At least ten counts were recorded for this clonotype. The chain combines TRBV7-9 with TRBJ2-5; no definite D call. This CDR3 has 11 residues. The V end lost 5 bases, the J end lost 3 bases, and 4 bases lay between the germline ends. Germline V gives CDR1 SEHNR, CDR2 FQNEAQ (reference sequence). The CDR3 nucleotides are TGTGCCAGCAGCGTTAAAGAGACCCAGTACTTC. Encoded protein: CASSVKETQYF. The variable domain in full, completed from reference TRBV7-9 and TRBJ2-5, reads DTGVSQNPRHKITKRGQNVTFRCDPISEHNRLYWYRQTLGQGPEFLTYFQNEAQLEKSRLLSDRFSAERPKGSFSTLEIQRTEQGDSAMYLCASSVKETQYFGPGTRLLVL.

This clonotype was counted ten times or more. CDR3 in amino acids: CASSVGDSSSSYNEQFF. The DNA of the CDR3 is TGTGCCAGCAGCGTAGGGGACTCCTCGAGCTCCTACAATGAGCAGTTCTTC. The rearrangement joins TRBV9 to TRBJ2-1; a possible D gene is TRBD2 (6 bases). CDR3 size: 17 residues. V lost 0 bases and J 0 bases, leaving 13 bases between the germline ends. Germline V gives CDR1 SGDLS, CDR2 YYNGEE.